This T cell receptor (beta chain) appears in the sequencing data of a study of shared clonotypes between healthy human individuals. The table lists this clone with a few counts. Its antigen is not identified. Notes on the study in general: When compared with the clonotypes that were shared by all four sorted-subset donors, the non-shared clonotypes turned out to have lower generation probabilities. Naive subsets generally had larger estimated richness than memory subsets.

Method: immunoSEQ multiplex PCR; TCRdb's copy keeps in-frame clones and lacks some. The data contain fewer than 400,000 clones, approximately 79% of them singletons. CDR3 length equals 16 residues. V was pared by 5 bases and J by 4 bases, with 6 bases of the junction left unmatched. From germline, CDR1 is MDHEN and CDR2 SYDVKM. The material sequenced was memory CD4+ T cells sorted from blood. Subset defined: CD45RA-negative fraction. The chain combines TRBV28 with TRBJ1-5, with TRBD1 matching over 12 bases. The TCR sequence derives from a man aged 25-45 years in good health. In DNA, the CDR3 is TGTGCCAGCAGTGCGGGGACAGGGGGCCCTAATCAGCCCCAGCATTTT. Translating it yields CASSAGTGGPNQPQHF.